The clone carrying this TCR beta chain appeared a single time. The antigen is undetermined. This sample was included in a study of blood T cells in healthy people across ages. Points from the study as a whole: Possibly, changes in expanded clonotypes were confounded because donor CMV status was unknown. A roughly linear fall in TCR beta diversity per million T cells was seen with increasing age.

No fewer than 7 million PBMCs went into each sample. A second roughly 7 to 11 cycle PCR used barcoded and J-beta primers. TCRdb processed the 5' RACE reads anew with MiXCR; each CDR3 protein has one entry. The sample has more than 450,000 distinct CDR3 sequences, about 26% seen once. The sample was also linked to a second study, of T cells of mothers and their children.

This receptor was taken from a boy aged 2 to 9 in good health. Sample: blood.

The CDR3 nucleotides read TGTGCCAGCAGTAAGACAGGGACACTACCGCCGCGGGGCTATGGCTACACCTTC. It specifies CASSKTGTLPPRGYGYTF. This chain joins TRBV6-6 and TRBJ1-2; TRBD1 matches at 7 bases. The CDR3 is made up of 18 amino acids. The germline CDR1 and CDR2 sequences are MNHNY and SVGAGI (reference sequence). Trimming at V came to 5 bases and at J to 4 bases, leaving 19 bases not matched to a gene.